A single sample is the source of the 25 T cell receptor beta chains below, sequenced in a study of patients and donors after allogeneic stem cell transplantation. TCRdb re-called the RT-PCR reads through MiXCR, storing one row per CDR3 protein. The table has about 87,000 distinct CDR3 sequences, roughly 5.2% seen once; the top ten hold about 2.5%. Material for sequencing was blood, either unsorted or a sorted T cell fraction (not recorded which). All receptors come from a human donor who was either an allogeneic HSCT recipient or a stem cell or donor lymphocyte infusion donor (not recorded which). It is not recorded whose cells these are; they may come from a transplant donor.

A few counts support this clonotype. The chain recombines TRBV7-3 with TRBJ2-2, with 7 bases fitting TRBD1. Germline lookup yields CDR1 SGHTA and CDR2 FQGTGA. With 4 bases clipped from V and 4 bases from J, the junction kept 6 bases outside the gene matches. The CDR3 loop spans 15 amino acids. The CDR3 DNA reads as TGTGCCAGCAGCTCGCGACAGGGCGGCACCGGGGAGCTGTTTTTT. Amino acid sequence: CASSSRQGGTGELFF.

In this sample, this clonotype turned up many times. Sequence at one end of the junction differs from germline and may be a read error. The rearrangement joins TRBV12-3 or TRBV12-4 to TRBJ2-7; no firm D call. CDR3 length equals 11 residues. This CDR3 reads CASSSRSAPVF. CDR3 nucleotides: TGTGCCAGCAGTTCCCGCTCGGCTCCCGTCTTC.

This clonotype was seen many times. The genes are TRBV18 and TRBJ2-3; no clear D gene. Trimming shortened V by 6 bases and J by 1 base, and 5 bases separated the two germline ends. From germline, CDR1 is KGHSH and CDR2 LQKENI. There are 12 residues in the CDR3. For the CDR3, the DNA is TGTGCCAGCTCTACCCGCACAGATACGCAGTATTTT. It translates to CASSTRTDTQYF.

This chain uses TRBV12-3 or TRBV12-4 with TRBJ1-1; TRBD1 matches 10 bases. The CDR3 runs 14 residues. V dropped 6 bases and J dropped 4; count of bases not matched to a gene: 5. The CDR3 reads CASRKGQGSTEAFF. As DNA, the CDR3 is TGTGCCAGCAGGAAGGGACAGGGGAGCACTGAAGCTTTCTTT.

The V call is TRBV29-1, the J call TRBJ1-2; D may be TRBD1 (6 bases). This CDR3 is 11 amino acids long. Between the trimmed V and J ends, which lost 6 bases and 2 bases, there was a span of 7 bases. In germline, CDR1 is SQVTM, CDR2 ANQGSEA. CDR3 loop: CSVDRNYGYTF. The CDR3, as DNA: TGCAGCGTGGACAGAAACTATGGCTACACCTTC.

This clonotype has at least ten counts. The V gene is TRBV20-1, the J gene TRBJ2-1; 12 nucleotides match TRBD2. V lost 4 bases, J lost 7 bases, and 5 bases stayed unmatched. Looked up from germline, CDR1 is DFQATT and CDR2 is SNEGSKA (reference sequence). This CDR3 comprises 14 residues. The CDR3 sequence: CSAISSGGGNEQFF. CDR3 DNA: TGCAGTGCTATCTCTAGCGGGGGGGGGAATGAGCAGTTCTTC.

The sample holds many counts of this clonotype. This rearrangement joins TRBV5-1 to TRBJ2-7; either TRBD1 or TRBD2 may fit D (5 bases each). Germline V gene sequence: CDR1 SGHRS, CDR2 YFSETQ. Trimming took off 2 bases at V and 0 bases at J, with 27 bases between the two ends. CDR3 size: 20 residues. The CDR3 nucleotides are TGCGCCAGCAGCTTTTCCTCCGGGACCCCACTTGGCCAGGGCTCCTACGAGCAGTACTTC. This sequence encodes CASSFSSGTPLGQGSYEQYF.

This clonotype was found a few times. This chain connects TRBV7-2 to TRBJ1-1; tentative D call: TRBD1 (5 bases). This CDR3 comprises 12 residues. V lost 5 bases, J lost 6 bases, and 10 bases lay in between. Looked up from germline, CDR1 is SGHTA and CDR2 is FQGNSA. The CDR3 region is CASSDSVSEAFF. The CDR3 nucleotides are TGTGCCAGCAGCGACAGTGTTTCTGAAGCTTTCTTT. The entire variable domain, with the rest obtained from reference TRBV7-2 and TRBJ1-1, is as follows: GAGVSQSPSNKVTEKGKDVELRCDPISGHTALYWYRQSLGQGLEFLIYFQGNSAPDKSGLPSDRFSAERTGGSVSTLTIQRTQQEDSAVYLCASSDSVSEAFFGQGTRLTVV.

In this sample, this clonotype turned up many times. This chain connects TRBV2 to TRBJ2-1; possibly TRBD1 for D (5 bases). Deletions cut 7 bases from V and 15 bases from J, with 19 bases between. Germline lookup yields CDR1 SNHLY and CDR2 FYNNEI. The CDR3 covers 12 residues. The CDR3 sequence is CASTQGQGRTFF. The DNA of the CDR3 is TGTGCCAGCACCCAGGGTCAGGGCCGGACGTTCTTC.

This clonotype was picked up many times. V gene TRBV15 combines with J gene TRBJ1-1, with TRBD1 matching 9 bases. Germline trimming cut 0 bases from V and 7 bases from J; bases unmatched to any gene: 3. The germline gives CDR1 LNHNV, CDR2 YYDKDF (reference sequence). The CDR3 covers 14 residues. CDR3 sequence: CATSRDGQGLEAFF. CDR3 nucleotide sequence: TGTGCCACCAGCAGAGATGGACAGGGGCTTGAAGCTTTCTTT.

This clonotype showed up many times. The V call is TRBV9, the J call TRBJ2-6; D gene unclear. Germline-derived CDR1 and CDR2 are SGDLS and YYNGEE. V gave up 3 bases and J gave up 0 bases, with 13 bases separating them. This CDR3 is built from 17 residues. In DNA, the CDR3 is TGTGCCAGCAGCGCGACAAGGAGATTCTCTGGGGCCAACGTCCTGACTTTC. Protein: CASSATRRFSGANVLTF.

This clonotype was counted ten times or more. The J gene is TRBJ2-5, the V gene TRBV28; D may match TRBD1 or TRBD2 (5 bases each). The CDR3 extends over 15 amino acids. CDR1 and CDR2 from the germline V gene are MDHEN and SYDVKM. V lost 1 base and J lost 7, with 16 bases in between. The CDR3 coding sequence is TGTGCCAGCAGTTTATCTGGGTCGGGACCTGGGACCCAGTACTTC. Its translation is CASSLSGSGPGTQYF. Using reference TRBV28 and TRBJ2-5 for the parts outside the CDR3, the full variable domain is DVKVTQSSRYLVKRTGEKVFLECVQDMDHENMFWYRQDPGLGLRLIYFSYDVKMKEKGDIPEGYSVSREKKERFSLILESASTNQTSMYLCASSLSGSGPGTQYFGPGTRLLVL.

At least ten counts were recorded for this clonotype. The chain carries TRBV5-1 and TRBJ2-1, with D maybe TRBD1 (5 bases). Germline V gene sequence: CDR1 SGHRS, CDR2 YFSETQ. The CDR3 runs 19 residues. Between the trimmed V and J ends, which lost 4 bases and 8 bases, there was a span of 31 bases. DNA for the CDR3: TGCGCCAGCAGCCCAAGGGGCCCCCCCATGGTTAGGGGAAATTATGAGCAGTTCTTC. Protein product: CASSPRGPPMVRGNYEQFF.

The chain carries TRBV20-1 and TRBJ1-6; D ambiguous. Germline assignment: CDR1 DFQATT and CDR2 SNEGSKA (reference sequence). V was shortened by 3 bases and J by 0 bases, with 12 bases between the two germline ends. The CDR3 length is 16 residues. The CDR3 DNA reads as TGCAGTGCTAGGGAAACAGTCAGCTCCTATAATTCACCCCTCCACTTT. Translation gives CSARETVSSYNSPLHF.

Only a few counts were recorded for this clonotype. The rearrangement uses TRBV2 and TRBJ2-3; D gene unclear. Trimming left V 3 bases short and J 4 bases short, with 17 bases between. The germline gives CDR1 SNHLY, CDR2 FYNNEI. The CDR3 has 16 residues. In DNA form, the CDR3 reads TGTGCCAGCAGTGATGAGAAGGGTTTGGGCTCAGATACGCAGTATTTT. This gives the protein CASSDEKGLGSDTQYF.

This clonotype was counted many times. This chain connects TRBV7-2 to TRBJ2-1; TRBD2 matches 13 bases. This CDR3 contains 16 residues. Per the germline V gene, CDR1 is SGHTA and CDR2 is FQGNSA. V was pared by 1 base and J by 7 bases, with 4 bases of the junction left unmatched. The CDR3 sequence is CASSLGLAGGANEQFF. CDR3 coding DNA: TGTGCCAGCAGCTTAGGACTAGCGGGGGGCGCGAATGAGCAGTTCTTC.

This clonotype appeared many times. The V gene is TRBV9, the J gene TRBJ2-2; D is uncertain. Germline CDR1 reads SGDLS; CDR2 reads YYNGEE. Trimming cost V 1 base and J 3 bases, with 7 bases left between them. The length of the CDR3 is 14 residues. The CDR3: CASSVRSDTGELFF. The CDR3, as DNA: TGTGCCAGCAGCGTAAGGTCAGACACCGGGGAGCTGTTTTTT.

This clonotype showed up many times. V gene TRBV15 combines with J gene TRBJ2-7; TRBD2 matches 15 bases. The CDR3 consists of 18 residues. Germline values: CDR1 LNHNV, CDR2 YYDKDF (reference sequence). Trimming cost V 1 base and J 2 bases; bases outside gene matches: 6. The CDR3 sequence: CATSRVWTSGRVTYEQYF. The CDR3, as DNA: TGTGCCACCAGCAGAGTCTGGACTAGCGGGAGGGTAACCTACGAGCAGTACTTC.

This clonotype was detected ten times or more. The rearrangement joins TRBV27 to TRBJ1-2; 7 positions match TRBD1. This CDR3 has 16 amino acids. Germline trimming cut 2 bases from V and 2 bases from J; bases unmatched to any gene: 8. CDR1 and CDR2 (germline): MNHEY, SMNVEV (reference sequence). The CDR3 DNA reads TGTGCCAGCAGTTTAAATCGGGACAGTAGCAACTATGGCTACACCTTC. Translating it yields CASSLNRDSSNYGYTF.

This clonotype occurred many times. The V gene is TRBV14, the J gene TRBJ2-5, with D unclear. The CDR3 is made up of 13 amino acids. Germline-derived CDR1 and CDR2 are SGHDN and FVKESK. V gave up 2 bases and J gave up 2 bases, with 6 bases separating them. CDR3 sequence (DNA): TGTGCCAGCAGCCAACAGATTCAAGAGACCCAGTACTTC. Translating gives CASSQQIQETQYF.

The gene calls are TRBV10-2 and TRBJ2-4; either TRBD1 or TRBD2 may supply D (5 bases each). The CDR3 loop spans 13 amino acids. Germline CDR1 reads WSHSY; CDR2 reads SAAADI. The V end was cut by 8 bases, the J end by 6 bases, with 14 bases between. The CDR3 is CASSTGQGNIQYF. CDR3 DNA: TGCGCCAGCTCGACGGGGCAGGGAAACATTCAGTACTTC.

The rearrangement joins TRBV5-4 to TRBJ2-5; 11 bases agree with TRBD2. Trimming at V came to 1 base and at J to 5 bases, leaving 4 bases not matched to a gene. CDR3 length equals 15 residues. Germline CDR1 and CDR2: SGHNT and YYREEE (reference sequence). The CDR3 loop is CASSLIAGGPETQYF. CDR3 bases: TGTGCCAGCAGCTTGATAGCGGGAGGGCCCGAGACCCAGTACTTC. The full variable domain, with the rest looked up from reference TRBV5-4 and TRBJ2-5, is ETGVTQSPTHLIKTRGQQVTLRCSSQSGHNTVSWYQQALGQGPQFIFQYYREEENGRGNFPPRFSGLQFPNYSSELNVNALELDDSALYLCASSLIAGGPETQYFGPGTRLLVL.

This clonotype has more than one count but fewer than ten. The rearrangement uses TRBV7-2 and TRBJ2-5; 10 nucleotides align to TRBD2. The junction had 6 bases not matched to a gene; V was cut back by 7 bases and J by 4 bases. The germline V gene has CDR1 SGHTA and CDR2 FQGNSA. The CDR3 has 14 residues. The CDR3 loop is CASTPAGGRETQYF. In DNA, the CDR3 is TGTGCCAGCACCCCAGCGGGGGGGCGAGAGACCCAGTACTTC. The full variable domain, with the rest looked up from reference TRBV7-2 and TRBJ2-5, is GAGVSQSPSNKVTEKGKDVELRCDPISGHTALYWYRQSLGQGLEFLIYFQGNSAPDKSGLPSDRFSAERTGGSVSTLTIQRTQQEDSAVYLCASTPAGGRETQYFGPGTRLLVL.

This clonotype was seen ten or more times. V and J are TRBV5-1 and TRBJ2-3; 9 nucleotides match TRBD2. Germline V gene sequence: CDR1 SGHRS, CDR2 YFSETQ. The V gene end was trimmed by 0 bases and the J gene end by 4 bases; junction bases not matched to a gene: 9. CDR3 size: 17 residues. CDR3 DNA: TGCGCCAGCAGCTTGGCCGTGGCTAGCGGGACCTCAGATACGCAGTATTTT. Residues: CASSLAVASGTSDTQYF.

There are a few counts of this clonotype. The chain has TRBV6-1 and TRBJ1-5; no reliable D call. CDR1 is MNHNS, CDR2 SASEGT, per germline. The CDR3 runs 13 residues. Deletions cut 6 bases from V and 3 bases from J, with 9 bases between. In DNA form, the CDR3 reads TGTGCCAGCAGACTGGTCAACAATCAGCCCCAGCATTTT. This translates into CASRLVNNQPQHF.